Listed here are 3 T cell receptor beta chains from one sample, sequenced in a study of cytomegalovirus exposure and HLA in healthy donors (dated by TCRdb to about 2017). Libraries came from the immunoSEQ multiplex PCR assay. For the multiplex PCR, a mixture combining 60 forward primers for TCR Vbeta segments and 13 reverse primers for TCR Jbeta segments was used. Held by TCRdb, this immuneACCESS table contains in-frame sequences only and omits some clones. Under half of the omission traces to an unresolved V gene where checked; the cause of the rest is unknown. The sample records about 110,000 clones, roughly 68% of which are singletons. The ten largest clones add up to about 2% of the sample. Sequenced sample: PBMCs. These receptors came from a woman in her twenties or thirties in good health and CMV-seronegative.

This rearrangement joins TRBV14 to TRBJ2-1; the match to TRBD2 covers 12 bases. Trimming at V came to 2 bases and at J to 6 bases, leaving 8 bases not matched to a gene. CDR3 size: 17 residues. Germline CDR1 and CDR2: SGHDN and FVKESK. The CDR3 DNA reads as TGTGCCAGCAGCCAAACCTTAGGACTAGCGGGAATCAATGAGCAGTTCTTC. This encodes CASSQTLGLAGINEQFF.

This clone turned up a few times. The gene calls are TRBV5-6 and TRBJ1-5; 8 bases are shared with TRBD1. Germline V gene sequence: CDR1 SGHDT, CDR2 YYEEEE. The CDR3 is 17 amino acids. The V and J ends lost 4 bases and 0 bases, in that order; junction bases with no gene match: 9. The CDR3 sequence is CASSRRTGLNSNQPQHF. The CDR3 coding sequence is TGTGCCAGCAGCCGCCGGACAGGGTTGAATAGCAATCAGCCCCAGCATTTT.

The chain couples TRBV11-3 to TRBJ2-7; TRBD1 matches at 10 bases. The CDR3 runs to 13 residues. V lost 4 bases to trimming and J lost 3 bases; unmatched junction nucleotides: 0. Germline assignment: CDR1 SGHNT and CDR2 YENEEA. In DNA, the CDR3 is TGTGCCAGCAGCTGGACAGGGGGCTACGAGCAGTACTTC. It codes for CASSWTGGYEQYF.